The 22 T cell receptor beta chains below all came from one sample that was sequenced in a study of T cell responses to AZD1222 COVID-19 vaccine. This table comes from immunoSEQ multiplex PCR, and its TCRdb copy is limited to in-frame clones, with some not included. Of approximately 89,000 clones in the sample, approximately 90% were seen once. Sequenced material: peripheral blood, taken on day 0 of AZD1222 vaccination. These receptors came from an adult in good health.

The chain employs TRBV10-3 and TRBJ1-3; D unclear. Trimming stripped 6 bases from V and 0 bases from J, with 9 bases between. Germline CDR1 ENHRY, CDR2 SYGVKD. The CDR3 runs to 14 residues. CDR3 sequence (DNA): TGTGCCATCAGAGAGCCTAACTCTGGAAACACCATATATTTT. It is translated as CAIREPNSGNTIYF.

This clone was picked up a small number of times. The chain has TRBV7-8 and TRBJ2-7; 11 bases are shared with TRBD1. The V and J ends lost 7 bases and 7 bases, in that order; junction bases with no gene match: 6. Germline assignment: CDR1 SGHVS and CDR2 FQNEAQ. This CDR3 contains 13 residues. The CDR3 region has the DNA TGTGCCAGCACGGACAGGGGGCTCGGTGAGCAGTACTTC. This encodes CASTDRGLGEQYF.

The gene calls are TRBV19 and TRBJ2-2; D is undetermined. V shed 7 bases and J shed 1 base, with 10 bases lying between them. The V gene's germline CDR1 is LNHDA and CDR2 SQIVND (reference sequence). The CDR3 is made up of 14 amino acids. The CDR3 loop is CASTEERNTGELFF. CDR3 bases: TGTGCCAGTACCGAGGAGCGGAACACCGGGGAGCTGTTTTTT.

The J gene is TRBJ2-7, the V gene TRBV7-7; TRBD1 matches 8 bases. Germline V gene sequence: CDR1 SSHAT, CDR2 FNYEAQ (reference sequence). V shed 1 base and J 0 bases; nucleotides not matched to a gene: 2. The CDR3 covers 15 residues. CDR3 sequence (DNA): TGTGCCAGCAGCTTAGGGACAGGGAGCTCCTACGAGCAGTACTTC. Amino acids: CASSLGTGSSYEQYF.

V gene TRBV7-8 combines with J gene TRBJ1-3; TRBD1 matches 8 bases. This CDR3 comprises 16 residues. V lost 2 bases to trimming and J lost 4 bases; unmatched junction nucleotides: 7. The V gene's germline CDR1 is SGHVS and CDR2 FQNEAQ. CDR3 DNA: TGTGCCAGCAGCTTAATTCAGGGGGCGCGAGGAAACACCATATATTTT. Protein product: CASSLIQGARGNTIYF.

The chain carries TRBV14 and TRBJ2-3; D gene unclear. Germline CDR1 is SGHDN and CDR2 is FVKESK. This CDR3 spans 11 amino acids. Trimming left V 2 bases short and J 5 bases short, with 2 bases between. The CDR3 DNA sequence: TGTGCCAGCAGCCAACTAGATACGCAGTATTTT. This translates into CASSQLDTQYF. Drawing the rest from reference TRBV14 and TRBJ2-3, the complete variable domain is EAGVTQFPSHSVIEKGQTVTLRCDPISGHDNLYWYRRVMGKEIKFLLHFVKESKQDESGMPNNRFLAERTGGTYSTLKVQPAELEDSGVYFCASSQLDTQYFGPGTRLTVL.

The DNA for the CDR3 is TGTGCCAGCAGCATGGGACTAGCGGGGGGGCAAGAGCAGTTCTTC. It is translated as CASSMGLAGGQEQFF. The chain links TRBV5-6 to TRBJ2-1; 16 nucleotides match TRBD2. Germline V CDR1 and CDR2: SGHDT, YYEEEE. The junction had 5 bases not matched to a gene; V was cut back by 4 bases and J by 10 bases. The CDR3 is 15 amino acids.

The rearrangement links TRBV5-4 to TRBJ2-5; D is undetermined. Trimming removed 0 bases from V and 2 bases from J, with 5 bases in between. CDR1 is SGHNT, CDR2 YYREEE, per germline (reference sequence). The CDR3 has 13 amino acids. CDR3 bases: TGTGCCAGCAGCTTGGACAGTCAAGAGACCCAGTACTTC. It codes for CASSLDSQETQYF. Filled out from reference TRBV5-4 and TRBJ2-5, the complete variable domain reads ETGVTQSPTHLIKTRGQQVTLRCSSQSGHNTVSWYQQALGQGPQFIFQYYREEENGRGNFPPRFSGLQFPNYSSELNVNALELDDSALYLCASSLDSQETQYFGPGTRLLVL.

The CDR3 DNA sequence: TGTGCCTGGACCGACCCGGACAGGGGAGGATTCTATGGCTACACCTTC. Protein sequence: CAWTDPDRGGFYGYTF. The chain uses TRBV30 and TRBJ1-2, with 9 bases identical to TRBD1. CDR3 size: 16 residues. Germline values: CDR1 GTSNPN, CDR2 SVGIG (reference sequence). V gave up 4 bases and J gave up 4 bases; unmatched junction bases: 13.

The V gene is TRBV7-8, the J gene TRBJ1-3; D is perhaps TRBD1 (6 bases). The germline V and J ends were trimmed by 5 bases and 2 bases, with 16 bases remaining between them. Germline V gene sequence: CDR1 SGHVS, CDR2 FQNEAQ. This CDR3 comprises 16 residues. CDR3 nucleotides: TGTGCCAGCAGCCTCGCCGGGACAAGCGCTGGAAACACCATATATTTT. Translating it yields CASSLAGTSAGNTIYF.

This clone was observed a handful of times. V gene TRBV27 combines with J gene TRBJ1-5; TRBD1 agrees at 7 bases. Germline V gene data show CDR1 as MNHEY and CDR2 as SMNVEV (reference sequence). The CDR3 is made up of 17 amino acids. V was pared by 4 bases and J by 0 bases, with 9 bases of the junction left unmatched. The CDR3 nucleotides are TGTGCCAGCAGTTCCCTAAGGACAGGCTATAGCAATCAGCCCCAGCATTTT. Its translation is CASSSLRTGYSNQPQHF.

This chain uses TRBV11-2 with TRBJ1-2, with TRBD1 as a possible D gene (6 bases). The CDR3 is 14 residues long. Germline V gene sequence: CDR1 SGHAT, CDR2 FQNNGV. V lost 5 bases and J lost 3, with 13 bases in between. CDR3 sequence: CASSLTGYDYGYTF. As DNA, the CDR3 is TGTGCCAGCAGCCTAACAGGGTACGACTATGGCTACACCTTC.

This clone occurred once. The rearrangement links TRBV4-1 to TRBJ2-6, with 7 bases identical to TRBD1. The V gene's germline CDR1 is MGHRA and CDR2 YSYEKL. Trimming removed 1 base from V and 0 bases from J; junction bases left unmatched: 9. The CDR3 sequence is 19 residues long. The CDR3 is CASSQVFGTAISGANVLTF. CDR3 nucleotides: TGCGCCAGCAGCCAAGTTTTCGGGACAGCCATCTCTGGGGCCAACGTCCTGACTTTC.

The chain has TRBV19 and TRBJ1-6, with 7 bases matching TRBD1. CDR3 length equals 14 residues. The V and J ends lost 5 bases and 3 bases, in that order; junction bases with no gene match: 1. Germline V gives CDR1 LNHDA, CDR2 SQIVND (reference sequence). CDR3 DNA sequence: TGTGCCAGTAGTCGACAGGGCTATAATTCACCCCTCCACTTT. It specifies CASSRQGYNSPLHF.

This chain connects TRBV13 to TRBJ2-7, with TRBD2 matching 7 bases. CDR1 is PRHDT and CDR2 is FYEKMQ in the germline V gene (reference sequence). This CDR3 is built from 15 residues. V lost 4 bases to trimming and J lost 2 bases; unmatched junction nucleotides: 8. The CDR3 DNA sequence: TGTGCCAGCAGCTACCAGCGGGGCCCGGCCTACGAGCAGTACTTC. Protein product: CASSYQRGPAYEQYF.

The V call is TRBV6-5, the J call TRBJ2-7, with 7 bases lining up with TRBD1. This CDR3 has 13 amino acids. CDR1 and CDR2 (germline): MNHEY, SVGAGI. V lost 5 bases and J lost 4; bases outside the gene matches: 5. This CDR3 reads CASSISRGYEQYF. The CDR3 DNA follows: TGTGCCAGCAGTATAAGCAGGGGGTACGAGCAGTACTTC.

The rearrangement uses TRBV7-2 and TRBJ1-2, with D unclear. The CDR3 is 13 residues long. The V and J ends lost 2 bases and 8 bases respectively, with 12 bases between them. CDR1 is SGHTA, CDR2 FQGNSA, per germline. In nucleotides, the CDR3 is TGTGCCAGCAGCTTATTTGGTGGTCGGGGCTACACCTTC. It specifies CASSLFGGRGYTF.

This clone was recorded once. The CDR3 bases are TGTGCCAGCAGTTTAAATGCAGGGTTCTCCTACGAGCAGTACTTC. Translation gives CASSLNAGFSYEQYF. The J gene is TRBJ2-7, the V gene TRBV27; the D gene is possibly TRBD1 (5 bases). Germline V lookup: CDR1 MNHEY, CDR2 SMNVEV (reference sequence). The ends were cut back, 2 bases at V and 0 bases at J, with 11 bases in the middle. The CDR3 is made up of 15 amino acids.

The chain employs TRBV5-4 and TRBJ1-2, with 10 nucleotides matching TRBD1. The CDR3 has 18 amino acids. Losses at the gene ends were 4 bases for V and 4 bases for J; bases not matched to a gene: 16. From germline, CDR1 is SGHNT and CDR2 YYREEE (reference sequence). The CDR3 reads CASSEGTGDASIPYGYTF. As DNA, the CDR3 is TGTGCCAGCAGCGAGGGGACAGGGGATGCGTCAATACCCTATGGCTACACCTTC.

This chain connects TRBV30 to TRBJ1-2, with D uncertain. The CDR3 covers 12 residues. CDR1 and CDR2 from the germline V gene are GTSNPN and SVGIG (reference sequence). Trimming left V 2 bases short and J 3 bases short, with 7 bases between. The CDR3 reads CAWSHSYYGYTF. For the CDR3, the DNA is TGTGCCTGGAGTCACTCTTACTATGGCTACACCTTC.

The V gene is TRBV9, the J gene TRBJ2-6; no firm D call. In germline, CDR1 is SGDLS, CDR2 YYNGEE. There are 13 residues in the CDR3. V lost 0 bases, J lost 4 bases, and 2 bases lay in between. CDR3 loop: CASSVGGANVLTF. The CDR3 DNA sequence: TGTGCCAGCAGCGTAGGGGGGGCCAACGTCCTGACTTTC.

The V and J genes are TRBV6-1 and TRBJ1-2, with D perhaps TRBD1 (5 bases). CDR3 length: 13 amino acids. The germline V and J ends were trimmed by 7 bases and 4 bases, with 13 bases remaining between them. Germline CDR1 is MNHNS and CDR2 is SASEGT. The CDR3 nucleotides are TGTGCCAGCATCCTACCGGGGGGCTATGGCTACACCTTC. Encoded protein: CASILPGGYGYTF.